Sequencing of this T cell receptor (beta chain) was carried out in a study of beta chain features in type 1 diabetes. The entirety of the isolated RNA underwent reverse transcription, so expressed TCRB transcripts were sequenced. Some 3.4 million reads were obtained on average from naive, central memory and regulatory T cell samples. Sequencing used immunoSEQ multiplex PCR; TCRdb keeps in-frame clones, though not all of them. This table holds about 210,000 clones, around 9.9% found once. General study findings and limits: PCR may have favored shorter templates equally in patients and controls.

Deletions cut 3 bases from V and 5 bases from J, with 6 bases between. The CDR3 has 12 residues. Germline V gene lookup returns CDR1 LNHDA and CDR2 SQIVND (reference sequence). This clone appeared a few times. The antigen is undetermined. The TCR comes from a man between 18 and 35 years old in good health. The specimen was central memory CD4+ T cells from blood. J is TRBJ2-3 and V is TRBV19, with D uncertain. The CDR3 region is CASSIPGDTQYF. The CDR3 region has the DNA TGTGCCAGTAGTATTCCTGGAGATACGCAGTATTTT.